This T cell receptor (beta chain) emerged from a study of siplizumab effects on memory and regulatory T cells. Study-wide results and limits: A naive or memory phenotype could not be assigned to roughly 80-97% of the proliferating CD4+ or CD8+ clones.

Of note for this clone: No antigen is known for it.

The germline V gene encodes CDR1 SGHRS and CDR2 YFSETQ. The CDR3 sequence is 14 residues long. V gave up 5 bases and J gave up 10 bases; unmatched junction bases: 7. Per-sample assaying covered 85,000 to 100,000 TCR templates. Sequencing used immunoSEQ multiplex PCR; TCRdb keeps in-frame clones, though not all of them. The data contain 110,000 or so clones, under 95% of them singletons. The chain couples TRBV5-1 to TRBJ1-6; the match to TRBD1 covers 9 bases. The receptor was isolated from a human donor in good health. Sample: CD4+ T cells sorted from blood. The CDR3 DNA follows: TGCGCCAGCAGGCAGGGACAGGGTACGTCACCCCTCCACTTT. This codes for CASRQGQGTSPLHF.